Listed below are T cell receptor beta chains from one sample, sequenced in a study of T cell repertoires in cytomegalovirus infection. From the reads, TCRdb called clonotypes with MiXCR, one entry per CDR3 protein. This table has about 740,000 distinct CDR3 sequences, under 40% appearing once. The specimen was PBMCs. These receptors all come from a human donor in good health (CMV status not recorded). Some clones in this sample may be carry-over from other donors' samples. CDR3s include the opening cysteine and the closing phenylalanine or tryptophan. D genes are given only for firm matches. Part of the rows lack a size; the others show once, few, many or a class for expanded clones.

J gene: TRBJ2-3; V gene: TRBV7-9; clone size: .; D gene: TRBD1; CDR3 DNA: TGTGCCAGCAGCCCATCGACAGGGGGAGCCACAGATACGCAGTATTTT; CDR3 protein: CASSPSTGGATDTQYF
J gene: TRBJ1-5; V gene: TRBV7-2; clone size: few; D gene: .; CDR3 DNA: TGTGCCAGCAGCAGGACAGTCCCTCGGGAGCCCCAGCATTTT; CDR3 protein: CASSRTVPREPQHF
J gene: TRBJ2-1; V gene: TRBV12-3/TRBV12-4; clone size: .; D gene: .; CDR3 DNA: TGTGCCAGCAGTTTTGGTACAGAATTCTACAATGAGCAGTTCTTC; CDR3 protein: CASSFGTEFYNEQFF
J gene: TRBJ1-6; V gene: TRBV12-3/TRBV12-4; clone size: few; D gene: .; CDR3 DNA: TGTGCCAGCAGTTTAGCGAAGGCCCCCCTCCACTTT; CDR3 protein: CASSLAKAPLHF
J gene: TRBJ2-3; V gene: TRBV11-2; clone size: few; D gene: TRBD2; CDR3 DNA: TGTGCCAGCAGCTCCGGGCGACTAGCGGTGACAGATACGCAGTATTTT; CDR3 protein: CASSSGRLAVTDTQYF
J gene: TRBJ1-2; V gene: TRBV28; clone size: .; D gene: .; CDR3 DNA: TGTGCCAGCAGGGGGGCCCCCCTCTATGGCTACACCTTC; CDR3 protein: CASRGAPLYGYTF
J gene: TRBJ1-5; V gene: TRBV7-8; clone size: .; D gene: .; CDR3 DNA: TGTGCCAGCAGCGGCCCGGGGGTCGGTCAGCCCCAGCATTTT; CDR3 protein: CASSGPGVGQPQHF
J gene: TRBJ1-2; V gene: TRBV28; clone size: .; D gene: TRBD1; CDR3 DNA: TGTGCCAGCGGGACAGCATACTATGGCTACACCTTC; CDR3 protein: CASGTAYYGYTF
J gene: TRBJ1-5; V gene: TRBV10-2; clone size: few; D gene: .; CDR3 DNA: TGCGCCAGCAGTGACTCCTCAGGTCCCCTAAGCAATCAGCCCCAGCATTTT; CDR3 protein: CASSDSSGPLSNQPQHF
J gene: TRBJ1-1; V gene: TRBV28; clone size: .; D gene: TRBD1; CDR3 DNA: TGTGCCAGCAGACGTCAGGGGGCCGGGGCTGAAGCTTTCTTT; CDR3 protein: CASRRQGAGAEAFF